The 13 T cell receptor beta chains listed next were all sequenced from one sample in a study of OX40 agonist ivuxolimab in advanced cancers. Sequencing was performed with immunoSEQ multiplex PCR; in TCRdb, only in-frame clones are kept and a portion is missing. The sample carries 80,000 to 95,000 clones, roughly 94% recorded once. This sample comprised CD4+ or CD8+ T cells sorted from blood, obtained in a trial of the OX40 agonist ivuxolimab. The receptors come from an adult with an advanced solid tumor such as melanoma, head and neck, liver or kidney cancer.

The chain employs TRBV7-3 and TRBJ2-7; TRBD2 agrees at 11 bases. In germline, CDR1 is SGHTA, CDR2 FQGTGA. The CDR3 has 15 residues. Trimming at V came to 4 bases and at J to 6 bases, leaving 8 bases not matched to a gene. The CDR3 is CASSSSTSGGSEQYF. CDR3 nucleotide sequence: TGTGCCAGCAGCTCCAGCACTAGCGGGGGTTCCGAGCAGTACTTC.

This clone appeared a single time. V gene TRBV14 combines with J gene TRBJ2-4; no firm D call. Trimming cost V 0 bases and J 9 bases, with 9 bases left between them. In germline, CDR1 is SGHDN, CDR2 FVKESK. This CDR3 has 13 residues. CDR3 DNA: TGTGCCAGCAGCCAAGATCTAGGTTCCATTCAGTACTTC. Translating gives CASSQDLGSIQYF. The full variable domain, with the rest looked up from reference TRBV14 and TRBJ2-4, is EAGVTQFPSHSVIEKGQTVTLRCDPISGHDNLYWYRRVMGKEIKFLLHFVKESKQDESGMPNNRFLAERTGGTYSTLKVQPAELEDSGVYFCASSQDLGSIQYFGAGTRLSVL.

This rearrangement joins TRBV7-3 to TRBJ2-5; the D is unclear. V dropped 3 bases and J dropped 2 bases, with 7 bases sitting between them. The germline CDR1 and CDR2 sequences are SGHTA and FQGTGA. The CDR3 sequence is 13 residues long. For the CDR3, the DNA is TGTGCCAGCAGCTTCCGGGCACAAGAGACCCAGTACTTC. It encodes CASSFRAQETQYF.

V is TRBV5-4 and J is TRBJ2-3; D is undetermined. Trimming pared 4 bases from V and 13 bases from J, leaving 19 bases between. This CDR3 spans 13 amino acids. In germline, CDR1 is SGHNT, CDR2 YYREEE (reference sequence). The CDR3 region has the DNA TGTGCCAGCAGCCTTAGGGCCCCCGGACCTGAGTATTTT. It yields the protein CASSLRAPGPEYF.

The chain employs TRBV4-2 and TRBJ1-5, with TRBD1 matching over 8 bases. V lost 1 base to trimming and J lost 4 bases; unmatched junction nucleotides: 9. The V gene's germline CDR1 is LGHNA and CDR2 YNFKEQ. CDR3 length equals 17 residues. CDR3 nucleotide sequence: TGTGCCAGCAGCCAAGTCGAAGGACAGGGAAGGAATCAGCCCCAGCATTTT. It yields the protein CASSQVEGQGRNQPQHF.

J is TRBJ2-2 and V is TRBV6-1, with D perhaps assigned TRBD1 or TRBD2 (5 bases each). Trimming removed 8 bases from V and 5 bases from J, with 15 bases in between. This CDR3 comprises 14 residues. CDR1 and CDR2 from the germline V gene are MNHNS and SASEGT. The chain's CDR3 is CASPGPGMTGELFF. The CDR3 bases are TGTGCCAGCCCGGGACCTGGTATGACCGGGGAGCTGTTTTTT.

The V gene is TRBV18, the J gene TRBJ1-5, with D unresolved. Germline loops: CDR1 KGHSH, CDR2 LQKENI. This CDR3 has 13 residues. The V end lost 4 bases, the J end lost 1 base, and 5 bases lay between the germline ends. The CDR3 is CASSQNSNQPQHF. In nucleotides, the CDR3 is TGTGCCAGCTCACAGAACAGCAATCAGCCCCAGCATTTT.

This clone was recorded once. The chain employs TRBV7-2 and TRBJ1-6; no clear D gene. Germline lookup yields CDR1 SGHTA and CDR2 FQGNSA. The CDR3 sequence is 15 residues long. V lost 1 base, J lost 7 bases, and 11 bases lay in between. The CDR3, as DNA: TGTGCCAGCAGCTTAGGCGTTAATGCGAATTCACCCCTCCACTTT. As protein: CASSLGVNANSPLHF.

The V and J genes are TRBV7-6 and TRBJ2-4; 9 nucleotides line up with TRBD1. The CDR3 is made up of 14 amino acids. J was trimmed by 6 bases and V by 4 bases; bases with no gene match: 4. Germline CDR1 reads SGHVS; CDR2 reads FNYEAQ. As DNA, the CDR3 is TGTGCCAGCAGCTCCGGACAGGGGAGAAACATTCAGTACTTC. Translated: CASSSGQGRNIQYF.

The gene calls are TRBV5-4 and TRBJ2-5; the D is unclear. The CDR3 extends over 12 amino acids. Germline V lookup: CDR1 SGHNT, CDR2 YYREEE (reference sequence). The V gene lost 0 bases and the J gene lost 4 bases, with 4 bases spanning the gap. CDR3 sequence: CASSLGVETQYF. CDR3 DNA sequence: TGTGCCAGCAGCTTGGGGGTAGAGACCCAGTACTTC.

The rearrangement uses TRBV2 and TRBJ2-5; D not certain. V lost 5 bases and J lost 1, with 11 bases in between. The CDR3 runs 14 residues. Looked up from germline, CDR1 is SNHLY and CDR2 is FYNNEI. For the CDR3, the DNA is TGTGCCAGCAGTCCGAACCTAGTCCAAGAGACCCAGTACTTC. It codes for CASSPNLVQETQYF.

This chain connects TRBV7-2 to TRBJ1-2; D remains ambiguous. The CDR3 covers 12 residues. In germline, CDR1 is SGHTA, CDR2 FQGNSA. The V end lost 6 bases, the J end lost 6 bases, and 11 bases lay between the germline ends. DNA for the CDR3: TGTGCCAGCAGACCGCGGTCGGATGGCTACACCTTC. Translated: CASRPRSDGYTF.

This chain uses TRBV7-9 with TRBJ2-2; D perhaps matches TRBD1 (6 bases). V gave up 4 bases and J gave up 5 bases, with 14 bases separating them. The CDR3 is 15 residues long. Germline V gene data show CDR1 as SEHNR and CDR2 as FQNEAQ (reference sequence). This CDR3 is CASSSPAGVTGELFF. CDR3 bases: TGTGCCAGCAGCTCCCCCGCAGGGGTTACCGGGGAGCTGTTTTTT.